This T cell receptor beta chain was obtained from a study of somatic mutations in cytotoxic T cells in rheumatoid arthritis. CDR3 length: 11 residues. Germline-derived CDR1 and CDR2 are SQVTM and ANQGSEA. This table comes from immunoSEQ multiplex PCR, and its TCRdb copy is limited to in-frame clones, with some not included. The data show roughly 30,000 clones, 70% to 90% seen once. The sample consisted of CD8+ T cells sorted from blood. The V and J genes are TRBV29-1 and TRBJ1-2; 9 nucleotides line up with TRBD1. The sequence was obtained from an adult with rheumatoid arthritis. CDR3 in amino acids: CISQDRGGYTF. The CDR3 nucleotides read TGCATCTCCCAGGACAGGGGTGGCTACACCTTC.